A selection of T cell receptor beta chains follows, all from one sample in a study of glioma-infiltrating T cells. TCRdb processed the multiplex PCR reads anew with MiXCR; each CDR3 protein has one entry. The repertoire includes approximately 140,000 distinct CDR3 sequences, about 22% of them detected once, and around a quarter sits in the top ten. The specimen sequenced was glioma tissue, nonneoplastic brain tissue, or PBMCs (not recorded which). These receptor sequences come from a human donor with low-grade glioma or glioblastoma, undergoing nonglioma brain surgery, or in good health (not recorded which). CDR3s include the opening cysteine and the closing phenylalanine or tryptophan. D genes are given only for firm matches. Not every row has a clone size; where given, it reads once, few, many or a size class.

clone_size j_call v_call d_call cdr3_aa cdr3_nt
many TRBJ2-5 TRBV27 . CASSLVLGHQETQYF TGTGCCAGCAGTTTAGTTTTGGGACATCAAGAGACCCAGTACTTC
few TRBJ2-2 TRBV7-8 . CASSLGYANTGELFF TGTGCCAGCAGCTTAGGGTACGCGAACACCGGGGAGCTGTTTTTT
. TRBJ2-5 TRBV2 TRBD1 CASSAEKGQGRETQYF TGTGCCAGCAGTGCCGAGAAGGGACAGGGACGAGAGACCCAGTACTTC
many TRBJ1-5 TRBV3-1 . CASSQVLNQPQHF TGTGCCAGCAGCCAAGTCCTCAATCAGCCCCAGCATTTT
. TRBJ2-5 TRBV28 . CASRPQGVPPKYF TGTGCCAGCAGACCCCAAGGGGTACCACCCAAGTACTTC
. TRBJ2-5 TRBV12-3/TRBV12-4 . CASSSQAEGTQYF TGTGCCAGCAGCTCACAAGCGGAAGGGACCCAGTACTTC
. TRBJ1-5 TRBV12-3/TRBV12-4 . CASSPPPDNQPQHF TGTGCCAGCAGTCCCCCCCCGGACAATCAGCCCCAGCATTTT
. TRBJ2-3 TRBV2 . CASTGTLWTTDTQYF TGTGCCAGCACGGGGACCCTTTGGACCACAGATACGCAGTATTTT
few TRBJ2-3 TRBV3-1 TRBD2 CASSQGASGARTDTQYF TGTGCCAGCAGCCAAGGGGCTAGCGGGGCTCGGACAGATACGCAGTATTTT
. TRBJ2-5 TRBV6-1 . CAISHLDGEETQYF TGTGCCATCAGCCACCTGGACGGAGAAGAGACCCAGTACTTC
few TRBJ2-3 TRBV25-1 . CASSEWGRQATDTQYF TGTGCCAGCAGTGAATGGGGGCGGCAGGCAACAGATACGCAGTATTTT
many TRBJ1-1 TRBV6-1 . CASSERQLLNTEAFF TGTGCCAGCAGTGAACGACAGTTATTGAACACTGAAGCTTTCTTT
few TRBJ1-5 TRBV2 . CASSAGESNQPQHF TGTGCCAGCAGTGCGGGGGAAAGCAATCAGCCCCAGCATTTT
. TRBJ2-4 TRBV27 . CASSPPTSSIQYF TGTGCCAGCAGCCCACCGACTAGTAGCATTCAGTACTTC
. TRBJ1-2 TRBV28 . CASSLEVRATRKVTF TGTGCCAGCAGTTTAGAGGTCAGGGCAACGAGGAAAGTCACCTTC
. TRBJ1-5 TRBV19 . CASSIDSANQPQHF TGTGCCAGTAGTATTGACTCCGCTAATCAGCCCCAGCATTTT
many TRBJ2-1 TRBV28 . CASGRNHYNEQFF TGTGCCAGCGGGAGGAACCACTACAATGAGCAGTTCTTC
. TRBJ1-5 TRBV9 TRBD1 CASSVGEGQRTDTQHF TGTGCCAGCAGCGTAGGGGAGGGACAGAGAACAGATACGCAGCATTTT
. TRBJ1-4 TRBV6-1 . CASSGRNNEKLFF TGTGCCAGCAGTGGACGGAACAATGAAAAACTGTTTTTT
many TRBJ2-5 TRBV7-3 TRBD2 CASSLNGAGSETQYF TGTGCCAGCAGCTTAAACGGAGCGGGGTCAGAGACCCAGTACTTC
. TRBJ1-2 TRBV7-9 TRBD1 CASSHRDRDSYGYTF TGTGCCAGCAGTCACCGGGACAGGGACTCCTATGGCTACACCTTC
many TRBJ2-3 TRBV6-1 TRBD2 CASSPTGGHTDTQYF TGTGCCAGCAGCCCAACGGGGGGTCACACAGATACGCAGTATTTT
. TRBJ2-2 TRBV19 TRBD1 CASTDRGRAGELFF TGTGCCAGTACAGACAGGGGTAGAGCCGGGGAGCTGTTTTTT
many TRBJ2-5 TRBV20-1 . CSVPDLLGDQETQYF TGCAGTGTCCCGGACCTTCTAGGGGACCAAGAGACCCAGTACTTC
few TRBJ1-1 TRBV7-9 . CASSGTGGGLTTEAFF TGTGCCAGCAGCGGCACCGGAGGGGGGTTGACAACTGAAGCTTTCTTT
many TRBJ2-1 TRBV7-9 . CASSRLQPRGRSYNEQFF TGTGCCAGCAGCCGCTTGCAGCCACGGGGGCGTTCCTACAATGAGCAGTTCTTC
few TRBJ2-4 TRBV6-1 TRBD1 CASSPGTGPKNIQYF TGTGCCAGCAGTCCTGGGACAGGGCCCAAAAACATTCAGTACTTC
. TRBJ2-3 TRBV5-5 . CASSLAAGATDTQYF TGTGCCAGCAGCTTGGCGGCAGGAGCAACAGATACGCAGTATTTT
few TRBJ2-1 TRBV10-3 TRBD2 CAISEVGTSGEQFF TGTGCCATCAGTGAGGTAGGGACTAGCGGTGAGCAGTTCTTC
few TRBJ2-1 TRBV24-1 . CATTRGGQNEQFF TGTGCCACAACAAGGGGGGGCCAAAATGAGCAGTTCTTC
few TRBJ2-1 TRBV14 . CASSQGSGGGTKLNEQFF TGTGCCAGCAGCCAAGGGTCCGGGGGCGGGACAAAATTAAATGAGCAGTTCTTC
. TRBJ2-1 TRBV6-6 TRBD2 CASSYTSGGAGQFF TGTGCCAGCAGTTACACTAGCGGGGGGGCGGGGCAGTTCTTC
few TRBJ2-1 TRBV20-1 TRBD2 CSAAGTSGGNEQFF TGCAGTGCCGCCGGGACTAGCGGGGGAAATGAGCAGTTCTTC
many TRBJ1-2 TRBV27 . CASSPLLGAGYTF TGTGCCAGCAGCCCGCTCTTGGGGGCTGGCTACACCTTC
. TRBJ2-3 TRBV18 . CASSPRDGVTDTQYF TGTGCCAGCTCACCACGAGACGGGGTCACAGATACGCAGTATTTT
few TRBJ2-5 TRBV4-1 . CASSYLSGGETQYF TGCGCCAGCAGCTACCTTTCTGGGGGAGAGACCCAGTACTTC
few TRBJ1-1 TRBV6-1 . CASSEEGFTEAFF TGTGCCAGCAGTGAAGAGGGGTTCACTGAAGCTTTCTTT
few TRBJ2-5 TRBV25-1 . CASSLAQLAQGETQYF TGTGCCAGCAGCCTAGCCCAACTAGCCCAGGGAGAGACCCAGTACTTC
few TRBJ2-4 TRBV7-3 . CASSLEGSQNIQYF TGTGCCAGCAGCTTAGAGGGGTCCCAAAACATTCAGTACTTC
many TRBJ2-3 TRBV27 . CASSFGQADTQYF TGTGCCAGCAGTTTCGGTCAGGCAGATACGCAGTATTTT
. TRBJ2-5 TRBV20-1 TRBD1 CSARVPGGLRETQYF TGCAGTGCTAGAGTGCCAGGGGGCCTACGGGAGACCCAGTACTTC
once TRBJ2-1 TRBV2 . CASSVGGGNEQFF TGTGCCAGCAGTGTGGGGGGAGGAAATGAGCAGTTCTTC
many TRBJ1-3 TRBV28 . CASSTQGTTGNTIYF TGTGCCAGCAGTACACAGGGCACGACTGGAAACACCATATATTTT
. TRBJ1-6 TRBV7-9 TRBD1 CASSPATGGGDNSPLHF TGTGCCAGCAGCCCAGCGACAGGGGGCGGGGATAATTCACCCCTCCACTTT
. TRBJ1-2 TRBV29-1 TRBD1 CSVASGTGYKSYGYTF TGCAGCGTTGCCTCCGGGACAGGGTATAAATCCTATGGCTACACCTTC
many TRBJ2-3 TRBV25-1 . CASHDRGTDTQYF TGTGCCAGCCACGATAGGGGAACAGATACGCAGTATTTT
many TRBJ1-6 TRBV25-1 . CASSEVTYNSPLHF TGTGCCAGCAGTGAGGTCACCTATAATTCACCCCTCCACTTT
many TRBJ2-2 TRBV6-1 . CASRQARDTGELFF TGTGCCAGCCGACAGGCCCGGGACACCGGGGAGCTGTTTTTT
. TRBJ2-3 TRBV5-1 . CASSLAWAGTTDTQYF TGCGCCAGCAGCTTGGCCTGGGCAGGTACCACAGATACGCAGTATTTT
. TRBJ2-5 TRBV5-1 . CATKLDPGGETQYF TGCGCCACGAAGTTAGACCCCGGGGGAGAGACCCAGTACTTC
. TRBJ1-4 TRBV19 . CASSILGGDEKLFF TGCGCCAGTAGTATCCTCGGGGGGGATGAAAAACTGTTTTTT
few TRBJ2-3 TRBV7-6 TRBD2 CASSSPGLAIHTQYF TGTGCCAGCAGCTCCCCGGGACTAGCGATACATACGCAGTATTTT
few TRBJ1-1 TRBV28 TRBD1 CASSPYRGQDTEAFF TGTGCCAGCAGTCCTTACAGGGGGCAAGACACTGAAGCTTTCTTT